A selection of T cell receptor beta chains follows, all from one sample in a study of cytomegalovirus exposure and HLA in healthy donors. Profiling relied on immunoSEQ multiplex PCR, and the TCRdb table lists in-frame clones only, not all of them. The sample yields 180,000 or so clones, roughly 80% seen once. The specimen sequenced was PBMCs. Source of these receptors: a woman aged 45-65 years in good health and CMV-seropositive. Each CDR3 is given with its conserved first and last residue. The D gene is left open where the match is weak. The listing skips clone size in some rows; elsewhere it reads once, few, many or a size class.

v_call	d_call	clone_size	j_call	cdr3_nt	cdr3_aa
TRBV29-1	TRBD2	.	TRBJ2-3	TGCAGCGTGGGACTGACTAGCGGGAGAACAGATACGCAGTATTTT	CSVGLTSGRTDTQYF
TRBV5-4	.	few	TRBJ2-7	TGTGCCAGCAGCTCTAGCTACGAGCAGTACTTC	CASSSSYEQYF
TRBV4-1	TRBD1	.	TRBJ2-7	TGCGCCAGCAGCCCCCGGACAGGGGAGGGCGAGCAGTACTTC	CASSPRTGEGEQYF
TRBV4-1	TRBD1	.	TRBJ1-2	TGCGCCAGCAGCCCGGGACAGGGGAGCTATGGCTACACCTTC	CASSPGQGSYGYTF
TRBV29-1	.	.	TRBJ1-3	TGCAGCGTTAAAGGCAGGCTAGCCAACACCATATATTTT	CSVKGRLANTIYF
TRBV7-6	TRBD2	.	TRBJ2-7	TGTGCCAGCAGCTTGGAGGAGGTAGCGGGAGGCCCCAACCCCTACGAGCAGTACTTC	CASSLEEVAGGPNPYEQYF
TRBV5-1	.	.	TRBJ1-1	TGCGCCAGCAGTAACCAGGGTCGGGGGACTGAAGCTTTCTTT	CASSNQGRGTEAFF
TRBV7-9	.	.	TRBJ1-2	TGTGCCAGCAGCTCTGCGATAGTAAACTATGGCTACACCTTC	CASSSAIVNYGYTF
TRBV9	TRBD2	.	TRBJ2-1	TGTGCCAGCAGCGTAGCCGGGACTAGCGGGGGTTACAATGAGCAGTTCTTC	CASSVAGTSGGYNEQFF
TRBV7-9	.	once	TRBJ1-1	TGTGCCAGCAGCCAGAACACTGAAGCTTTCTTT	CASSQNTEAFF
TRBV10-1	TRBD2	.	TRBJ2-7	TGCGCCAGCAGCCTGCTAGGGAGACTAGCCTCCTACGAGCAGTACTTC	CASSLLGRLASYEQYF
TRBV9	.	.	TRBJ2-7	TGTGCCAGCAGCGCCCAAAGTCAGGGGACGGTTGGGAATAGTACTTCGGAGTACTTC	CASSAQSQGTVGNSTSEYF
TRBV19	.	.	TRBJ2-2	TGTGCCAGTAGTATAGCTCCAGGGGGGAGGCCCGGGGAGCTGTTTTTT	CASSIAPGGRPGELFF
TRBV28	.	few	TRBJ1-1	TGTGCCAGCAGTTTATGGGGCGGGACCATGAACACTGAAGCTTTCTTT	CASSLWGGTMNTEAFF
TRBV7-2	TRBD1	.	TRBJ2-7	TGTGCCAGCAGCTCCGGGACAGGCCTAAGGGGCTCCTACGAGCAGTACTTC	CASSSGTGLRGSYEQYF
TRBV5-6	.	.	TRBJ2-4	TGTGCCAGCAGCGGCCCCGGGACACTACTAGCCAAAAACATTCAGTACTTC	CASSGPGTLLAKNIQYF
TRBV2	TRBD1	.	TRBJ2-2	TGTGCCAGCAGCGACAGGGGGCGCAACACCGGGGAGCTGTTTTTT	CASSDRGRNTGELFF
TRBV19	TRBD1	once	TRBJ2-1	TGTGCCAGTAGTATACGAGGACAGGGAACGCACAATGAGCAGTTCTTC	CASSIRGQGTHNEQFF
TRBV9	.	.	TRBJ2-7	TGTGCCAGCAGCGTAGGGGTGACGGAGAGCTCCTACGAGCAGTACTTC	CASSVGVTESSYEQYF
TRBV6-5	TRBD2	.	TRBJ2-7	TGTGCCAGCAGTTACGGGACTAGCGGGAGCTCCTACGAGCAGTACTTC	CASSYGTSGSSYEQYF
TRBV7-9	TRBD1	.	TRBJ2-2	TGTTCCAGCAGACCTACAGGGGACACCGGGGAGCTGTTTTTT	CSSRPTGDTGELFF
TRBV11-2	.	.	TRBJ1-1	TGTGCCAGCAGCAGAACAGGGCGAGGGAACACTGAAGCTTTCTTT	CASSRTGRGNTEAFF
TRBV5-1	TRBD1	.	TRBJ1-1	TGCGCCAGCAGCCCGGACAGGGAAGGCACTGAAGCTTTCTTT	CASSPDREGTEAFF
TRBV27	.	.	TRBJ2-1	TGTGCCAGCAGTCCCCAAGCGGGCCTAAGCTCCTACAATGAGCAGTTCTTC	CASSPQAGLSSYNEQFF
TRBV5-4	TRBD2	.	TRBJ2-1	TGTGCCAGCAGCTTAGGGACTAGCGGCTACAATGAGCAGTTCTTC	CASSLGTSGYNEQFF
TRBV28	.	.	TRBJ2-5	TGTGCCAGCAGTTTAAGCCAGGGGAACCGCCAAGAGACCCAGTACTTC	CASSLSQGNRQETQYF
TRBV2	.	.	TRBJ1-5	TGTGCCAGCGAAATAGGGCAGGGCTCCGGTCAGCCCCAGCATTTT	CASEIGQGSGQPQHF
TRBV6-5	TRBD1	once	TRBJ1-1	TGTGCCAGCAGTCGGACAGGCCCCACTGAGGCTTTCTTT	CASSRTGPTEAFF
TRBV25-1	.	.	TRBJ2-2	TGTGCCAGCAGTGTCTACGAGGGACTTACGAACACCGGGGAGCTGTTTTTT	CASSVYEGLTNTGELFF
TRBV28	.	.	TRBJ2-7	TGTGCCAGCAGTTTGCAGGGCACCTACGAGCAGTACTTC	CASSLQGTYEQYF
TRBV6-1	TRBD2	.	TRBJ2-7	TGTGCCAGCATACCGGGGGGACCCTACGAGCAGTACTTC	CASIPGGPYEQYF
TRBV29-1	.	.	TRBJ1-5	TGCAGCGCTGCTGGGGGCGGGCAGCCCCAGCATTTT	CSAAGGGQPQHF
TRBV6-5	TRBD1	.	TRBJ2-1	TGTGCCAGCAGTTCAACCGGGACAGGAATTGAGCAGTTCTTC	CASSSTGTGIEQFF
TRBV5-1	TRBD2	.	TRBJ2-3	TGCGCCAGCAGCGGGGGGCGGGGGGCCGGCACAGATACGCAGTATTTT	CASSGGRGAGTDTQYF
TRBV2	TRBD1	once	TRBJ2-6	TGTGCCAGCAGTGGGGACAGGGGAATCTCTGGGGCCAACGTCCTGACTTTC	CASSGDRGISGANVLTF
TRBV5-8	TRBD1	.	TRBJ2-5	TGTGCCAGCAGCACTTCGATGGACAGGGCGCAAGAGACCCAGTACTTC	CASSTSMDRAQETQYF
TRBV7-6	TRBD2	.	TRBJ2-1	TGTGCCAGCAGCGTGACTAGCGATGCTGAGCAGTTCTTC	CASSVTSDAEQFF
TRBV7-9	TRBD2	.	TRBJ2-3	TGTGCCAGCGCAAAGGGACTAGCAACCTCTAGCACAGATACGCAGTATTTT	CASAKGLATSSTDTQYF
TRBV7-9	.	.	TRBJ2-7	TGTTCCAGCAGACAGGATAACTACGAGCAGTACTTC	CSSRQDNYEQYF
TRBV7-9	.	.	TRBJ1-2	TGTGCCAGCAGCTTGCAGGGGTTAGATGGCTACACCTTC	CASSLQGLDGYTF
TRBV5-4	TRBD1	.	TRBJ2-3	TGTGCCAGCAGCCAACGGACAGGAACCAGGGGTACGCAGTATTTT	CASSQRTGTRGTQYF
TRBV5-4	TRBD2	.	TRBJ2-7	TGTGCCAGCAGCTTGGCTAGCGGCTACGAGCAGTACTTC	CASSLASGYEQYF
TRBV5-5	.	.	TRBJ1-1	TGTGCCAGCAGCTCCCGGGCGGGGATGAACACTGAAGCTTTCTTT	CASSSRAGMNTEAFF
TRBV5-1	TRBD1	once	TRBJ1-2	TGCGCCAGCAGCGTCGGACAGGGGTTCGTCTATGGCTACACCTTC	CASSVGQGFVYGYTF
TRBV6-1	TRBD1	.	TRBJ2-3	TGTGCCGCGAGAAAGGGGGCAGACACAGATACGCAGTATTTT	CAARKGADTDTQYF